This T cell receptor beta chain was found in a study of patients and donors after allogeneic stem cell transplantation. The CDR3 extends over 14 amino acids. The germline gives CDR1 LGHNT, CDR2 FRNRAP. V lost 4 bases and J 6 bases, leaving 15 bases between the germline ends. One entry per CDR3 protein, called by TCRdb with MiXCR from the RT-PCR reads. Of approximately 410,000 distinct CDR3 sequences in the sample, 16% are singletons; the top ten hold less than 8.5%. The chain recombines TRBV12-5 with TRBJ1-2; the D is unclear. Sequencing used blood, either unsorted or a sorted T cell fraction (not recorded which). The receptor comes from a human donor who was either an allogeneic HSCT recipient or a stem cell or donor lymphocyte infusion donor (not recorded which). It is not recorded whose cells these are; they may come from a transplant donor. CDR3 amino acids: CASGSPVWGDGYTF. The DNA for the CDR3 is TGTGCTAGTGGTTCGCCGGTCTGGGGTGATGGCTACACCTTC.